These 19 T cell receptor beta chains came from one sample sequenced in a study of blood T cell repertoires in COVID-19. TCRdb keeps only in-frame clones here, not all; method: immunoSEQ multiplex PCR. The sample consists of over 130,000 clones, more than 65% of them appearing once. The source material was peripheral blood. These receptors all stem from an older woman with acute or convalescent COVID-19.

The rearrangement joins TRBV4-3 to TRBJ2-1; possible D gene TRBD2, 5 bases. CDR1 and CDR2 (germline): LGHNA, YSLEER. CDR3 length: 18 amino acids. Deletions cut 2 bases from V and 7 bases from J, with 24 bases between. The CDR3, as DNA: TGCGCCAGCAGCCAACAAGGTCGGGGTAGAACTCTGGGGAATGAGCAGTTCTTC. Its protein is CASSQQGRGRTLGNEQFF.

This clone was found once. The chain couples TRBV6-1 to TRBJ1-1, with D possibly being TRBD1 (5 bases). V was trimmed by 1 base and J by 4 bases, leaving 13 bases between them. The CDR3 sequence is 15 residues long. CDR1 is MNHNS and CDR2 is SASEGT in the germline V gene. CDR3 sequence reads: CASSEGGGVGTEAFF. CDR3 sequence (DNA): TGTGCCAGCAGTGAAGGGGGCGGGGTGGGCACTGAAGCTTTCTTT.

The V call is TRBV7-3, the J call TRBJ2-5; tentative D call: TRBD2 (5 bases). Looked up from germline, CDR1 is SGHTA and CDR2 is FQGTGA. Trimming stripped 2 bases from V and 5 bases from J, with 15 bases between. The CDR3 has 15 residues. In DNA form, the CDR3 reads TGTGCCAGCAGCTTAGCCCCGACCCGCGGGGAGACCCAGTACTTC. Its translation: CASSLAPTRGETQYF.

This clone has just one count. The chain uses TRBV5-1 and TRBJ2-7, with D possibly being TRBD1 (5 bases). V was cut by 2 bases and J by 3 bases, with 12 bases left in between. CDR3 size: 14 residues. The germline CDR1 and CDR2 sequences are SGHRS and YFSETQ. This CDR3 reads CASSLRSGNYEQYF. DNA for the CDR3: TGCGCCAGCAGCTTACGTTCAGGGAACTACGAGCAGTACTTC.

The rearrangement links TRBV18 to TRBJ1-1; TRBD1 is a possible D gene (6 bases). The germline gives CDR1 KGHSH, CDR2 LQKENI. The CDR3 extends over 13 amino acids. Trimming took off 4 bases at V and 7 bases at J, with 13 bases between the two ends. CDR3 in amino acids: CASSQNREGEAFF. In DNA form, the CDR3 reads TGTGCCAGCTCACAAAACAGGGAGGGTGAAGCTTTCTTT.

The genes are TRBV7-2 and TRBJ2-3; the match to TRBD2 covers 9 bases. Trimming at V came to 2 bases and at J to 0 bases, leaving 9 bases not matched to a gene. CDR1 is SGHTA and CDR2 is FQGNSA in the germline V gene. CDR3 length equals 18 residues. The CDR3 here is CASSLSYPSGTSTDTQYF. The CDR3 DNA reads as TGTGCCAGCAGCTTATCGTATCCTAGCGGGACCAGCACAGATACGCAGTATTTT.

This clone was observed a single time. The V call is TRBV11-3, the J call TRBJ1-1; the match to TRBD1 covers 8 bases. This CDR3 has 13 amino acids. Germline assignment: CDR1 SGHNT and CDR2 YENEEA. The V and J ends lost 5 bases and 5 bases, in that order; junction bases with no gene match: 4. The CDR3 here is CASSPHRGTEAFF. In nucleotides, the CDR3 is TGTGCCAGCAGCCCTCACAGGGGGACTGAAGCTTTCTTT.

The rearrangement links TRBV7-9 to TRBJ2-3; D is unclear. Germline-derived CDR1 and CDR2 are SEHNR and FQNEAQ (reference sequence). This CDR3 region has 14 residues. The V end lost 3 bases, the J end lost 0 bases, and 7 bases lay between the germline ends. The CDR3 here is CASSFSLSTDTQYF. The CDR3 bases are TGTGCCAGCAGCTTCTCCCTAAGCACAGATACGCAGTATTTT.

The gene calls are TRBV5-1 and TRBJ2-1; 10 bases agree with TRBD1. The trim removed 0 bases at V and 0 bases at J, leaving 0 bases unmatched. The CDR3 length is 16 residues. CDR1 SGHRS and CDR2 YFSETQ come from the germline V gene. The CDR3 coding sequence is TGCGCCAGCAGCTTGGGACAGGGGGCCTCCTACAATGAGCAGTTCTTC. This gives the protein CASSLGQGASYNEQFF.

V is TRBV5-6 and J is TRBJ1-6; TRBD1 agrees at 8 bases. The CDR3 is 16 amino acids. V shed 0 bases and J 7 bases; nucleotides not matched to a gene: 6. CDR1 is SGHDT and CDR2 is YYEEEE in the germline V gene. The CDR3 region is CASSLGGQAVNSPLHF. The CDR3 DNA follows: TGTGCCAGCAGCTTGGGGGGACAGGCTGTGAATTCACCCCTCCACTTT.

CDR3 DNA sequence: TGTGCCAGCAGCCGAGATACAGGGATCTATGGCTACACCTTC. As protein: CASSRDTGIYGYTF. The chain is built from TRBV5-6 and TRBJ1-2, with a possible D match to TRBD1 (6 bases). Trimming removed 4 bases from V and 4 bases from J, with 14 bases in between. CDR1 and CDR2 from the germline V gene are SGHDT and YYEEEE. This CDR3 is built from 14 residues. The variable domain in full, with the rest retrieved from reference TRBV5-6 and TRBJ1-2, is DAGVTQSPTHLIKTRGQQVTLRCSPKSGHDTVSWYQQALGQGPQFIFQYYEEEERQRGNFPDRFSGHQFPNYSSELNVNALLLGDSALYLCASSRDTGIYGYTFGSGTRLTVV.

This clone was counted between two and nine times. This chain uses TRBV18 with TRBJ2-7; tentative D call: TRBD2 (6 bases). Germline CDR1 and CDR2: KGHSH and LQKENI. The CDR3 consists of 16 residues. V lost 2 bases to trimming and J lost 2 bases, with 16 bases between them. The DNA of the CDR3 is TGTGCCAGCTCACCATCCGGCGGGACGGGGGCCTACGAGCAGTACTTC. As protein: CASSPSGGTGAYEQYF.

This clone occurred once. CDR3 bases: TGCGCCAGCAGCGCGGACAGGGTCTACGAGCAGTACTTC. Amino acids: CASSADRVYEQYF. The rearrangement uses TRBV5-1 and TRBJ2-7; 8 bases agree with TRBD1. Trimming at V came to 4 bases and at J to 3 bases, leaving 3 bases not matched to a gene. CDR3 length equals 13 residues. Germline loops: CDR1 SGHRS, CDR2 YFSETQ.

The V gene is TRBV27, the J gene TRBJ2-1; 16 bases agree with TRBD2. Germline V CDR1 and CDR2: MNHEY, SMNVEV (reference sequence). The trim removed 7 bases at V and 0 bases at J, leaving 12 bases unmatched. This CDR3 is 20 amino acids long. The CDR3, as DNA: TGTGCCAGCATAGATCTGGGACTAGCGGGAGGGACTAGCTCCTACAATGAGCAGTTCTTC. Encoded protein: CASIDLGLAGGTSSYNEQFF.

This rearrangement joins TRBV19 to TRBJ2-1, with 8 nucleotides matching TRBD2. The germline V gene has CDR1 LNHDA and CDR2 SQIVND (reference sequence). CDR3 length equals 14 residues. Unmatched junction bases numbered 2, after V lost 7 bases and J lost 0 bases. In nucleotides, the CDR3 is TGTGCCAGTACGGGGGGGTCCTCCTACAATGAGCAGTTCTTC. It encodes CASTGGSSYNEQFF.

The V call is TRBV5-8, the J call TRBJ2-3; tentative D call: TRBD2 (5 bases). CDR1 and CDR2 from the germline V gene are SGHTS and YDEGEE. This CDR3 has 15 residues. Trimming pared 4 bases from V and 0 bases from J, leaving 12 bases between. The CDR3 is CASSLLAFSTDTQYF. The CDR3 DNA reads as TGTGCCAGCAGCCTGTTAGCGTTTAGCACAGATACGCAGTATTTT.

V and J are TRBV27 and TRBJ2-4; 13 bases agree with TRBD2. The CDR3 consists of 18 residues. J gave up 3 bases and V 6 bases, and 11 bases lay outside the gene matches. Germline V lookup: CDR1 MNHEY, CDR2 SMNVEV (reference sequence). CDR3 bases: TGTGCCAGCAGCCCGAGGACTAGCGGGAGTTCCCTCAAAAACATTCAGTACTTC. Its translation: CASSPRTSGSSLKNIQYF.

The V call is TRBV18, the J call TRBJ2-3, with 7 positions matching TRBD1. Unmatched junction bases numbered 1, after V lost 4 bases and J lost 0 bases. This CDR3 spans 14 amino acids. Germline CDR1 and CDR2: KGHSH and LQKENI. The CDR3 coding sequence is TGTGCCAGCTCACTACAGGGGAGCACAGATACGCAGTATTTT. Translating it yields CASSLQGSTDTQYF.

The V and J genes are TRBV4-2 and TRBJ2-2; possibly TRBD2 for D (6 bases). Trimming pared 6 bases from V and 1 base from J, leaving 9 bases between. The CDR3 sequence is 14 residues long. Germline V gene data show CDR1 as LGHNA and CDR2 as YNFKEQ. CDR3 loop: CASRSGRNTGELFF. The CDR3 nucleotides are TGTGCCAGCAGATCCGGGAGGAACACCGGGGAGCTGTTTTTT.